Below are 4 T cell receptor beta chains sequenced from a single sample in a study of shared clonotypes between healthy human individuals. Selected positively for CCR7 and CD45RO-negative, naive CD8 cells excluded terminally differentiated effector memory CD45RA+ cells. The table came from immunoSEQ multiplex PCR; TCRdb's copy has only in-frame clones and leaves some out. The data contain 550,000 to 750,000 clones, less than 97% of them singletons. The sample taken for sequencing was naive CD8+ T cells sorted from blood. All receptors come from a woman in her 30s in good health.

The chain has TRBV9 and TRBJ1-2, with 7 bases matching TRBD1. The CDR3 loop spans 14 amino acids. After removal of 4 bases from V and 4 bases from J, the junction contained 7 bases not matched to a gene. In germline, CDR1 is SGDLS, CDR2 YYNGEE. CDR3 coding DNA: TGTGCCAGCAGCCCAGGACAGGAGATCTATGGCTACACCTTC. Its translation: CASSPGQEIYGYTF. Drawing the rest from reference TRBV9 and TRBJ1-2, the complete variable domain is DSGVTQTPKHLITATGQRVTLRCSPRSGDLSVYWYQQSLDQGLQFLIQYYNGEERAKGNILERFSAQQFPDLHSELNLSSLELGDSALYFCASSPGQEIYGYTFGSGTRLTVV.

With respect to this clone: At the DNA level, this CDR3 is encoded by other sequences in the same sample as well. The chain has TRBV27 and TRBJ2-2, with D uncertain. This CDR3 has 13 residues. Germline V gene sequence: CDR1 MNHEY, CDR2 SMNVEV (reference sequence). Trimming took 2 bases from V and 5 from J, leaving 6 bases between them. As DNA, the CDR3 is TGTGCCAGCAGTTTAAGAGGAACCGGGGAGCTGTTTTTT. Protein sequence: CASSLRGTGELFF.

This chain connects TRBV28 to TRBJ2-1; a possible D gene is TRBD2 (6 bases). V was pared by 3 bases and J by 4 bases, with 16 bases between. The CDR3 has 16 amino acids. In germline, CDR1 is MDHEN, CDR2 SYDVKM. The CDR3 spells CASSFRRDSWYNEQFF. CDR3 coding DNA: TGTGCCAGCAGTTTCCGCCGGGACTCATGGTACAATGAGCAGTTCTTC.

This chain joins TRBV11-2 and TRBJ2-2, with TRBD2 matching over 14 bases. The CDR3 covers 16 residues. The V gene's germline CDR1 is SGHAT and CDR2 FQNNGV. Trimming at V came to 4 bases and at J to 3 bases, leaving 1 base not matched to a gene. The CDR3 region is CASSWGLAGDTGELFF. The DNA of the CDR3 is TGTGCCAGCAGCTGGGGACTAGCGGGAGACACCGGGGAGCTGTTTTTT. Filled out from reference TRBV11-2 and TRBJ2-2, the complete variable domain reads EAGVAQSPRYKIIEKRQSVAFWCNPISGHATLYWYQQILGQGPKLLIQFQNNGVVDDSQLPKDRFSAERLKGVDSTLKIQPAKLEDSAVYLCASSWGLAGDTGELFFGEGSRLTVL.